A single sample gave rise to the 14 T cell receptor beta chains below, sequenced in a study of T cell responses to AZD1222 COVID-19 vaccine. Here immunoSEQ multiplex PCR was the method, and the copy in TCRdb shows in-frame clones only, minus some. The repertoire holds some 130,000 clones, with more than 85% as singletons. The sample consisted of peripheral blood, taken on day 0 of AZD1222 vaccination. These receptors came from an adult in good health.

DNA of the CDR3: TGTGCCAGCAGCGGGACTAGCGCCTACAATGAGCAGTTCTTC. Its protein is CASSGTSAYNEQFF. The chain joins TRBV5-6 to TRBJ2-1, with 10 bases that match TRBD2. Trimming removed 4 bases from V and 2 bases from J; junction bases left unmatched: 0. Germline-derived CDR1 and CDR2 are SGHDT and YYEEEE. The CDR3 has 14 residues.

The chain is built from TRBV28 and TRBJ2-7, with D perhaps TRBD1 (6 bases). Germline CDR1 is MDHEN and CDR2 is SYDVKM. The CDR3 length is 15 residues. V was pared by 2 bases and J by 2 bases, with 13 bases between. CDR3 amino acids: CASSLPTTGPYEQYF. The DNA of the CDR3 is TGTGCCAGCAGTTTACCAACTACAGGGCCCTACGAGCAGTACTTC.

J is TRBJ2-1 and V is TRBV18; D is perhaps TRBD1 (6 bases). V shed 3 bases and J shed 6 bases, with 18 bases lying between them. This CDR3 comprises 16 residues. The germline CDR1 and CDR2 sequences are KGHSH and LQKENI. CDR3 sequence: CASSPNPTGTPNEQFF. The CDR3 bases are TGTGCCAGCTCACCCAATCCTACCGGGACACCCAATGAGCAGTTCTTC.

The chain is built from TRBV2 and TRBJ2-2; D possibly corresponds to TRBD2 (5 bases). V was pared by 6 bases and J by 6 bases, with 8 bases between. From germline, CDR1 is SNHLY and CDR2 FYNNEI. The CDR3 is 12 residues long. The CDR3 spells CASSGNAGELFF. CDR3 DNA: TGTGCCAGCAGCGGGAATGCCGGGGAGCTGTTTTTT.

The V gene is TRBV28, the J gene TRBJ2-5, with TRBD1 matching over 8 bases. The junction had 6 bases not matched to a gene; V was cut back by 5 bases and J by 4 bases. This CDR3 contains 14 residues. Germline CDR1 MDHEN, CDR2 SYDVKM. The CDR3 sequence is CASSLGQGRETQYF. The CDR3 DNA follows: TGTGCCAGCAGTCTAGGACAGGGTAGAGAGACCCAGTACTTC.

The CDR3 here is CATMSSLVNEQFF. The CDR3 DNA sequence: TGTGCCACCATGTCCAGCCTGGTCAATGAGCAGTTCTTC. This sequence joins TRBV24-1 and TRBJ2-1; D is unresolved. The CDR3 extends over 13 amino acids. In germline, CDR1 is KGHDR, CDR2 SFDVKD. The germline V and J ends were trimmed by 8 bases and 6 bases, with 13 bases remaining between them.

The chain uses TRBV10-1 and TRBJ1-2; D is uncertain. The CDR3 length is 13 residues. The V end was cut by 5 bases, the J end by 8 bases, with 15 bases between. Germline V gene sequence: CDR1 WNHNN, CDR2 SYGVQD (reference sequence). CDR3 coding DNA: TGCGCCAGCAGTAGGGATTCAGCGGAAGGCTACACCTTC. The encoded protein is CASSRDSAEGYTF.

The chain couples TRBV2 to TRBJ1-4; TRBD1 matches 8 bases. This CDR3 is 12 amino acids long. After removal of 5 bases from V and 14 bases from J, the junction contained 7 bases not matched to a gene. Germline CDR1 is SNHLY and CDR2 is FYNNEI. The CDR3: CASSSTGTGLFF. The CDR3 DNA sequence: TGTGCCAGCAGTTCCACCGGGACAGGTCTGTTTTTT. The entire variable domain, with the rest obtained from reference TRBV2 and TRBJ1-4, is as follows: EPEVTQTPSHQVTQMGQEVILRCVPISNHLYFYWYRQILGQKVEFLVSFYNNEISEKSEIFDDQFSVERPDGSNFTLKIRSTKLEDSAMYFCASSSTGTGLFFGSGTQLSVL.

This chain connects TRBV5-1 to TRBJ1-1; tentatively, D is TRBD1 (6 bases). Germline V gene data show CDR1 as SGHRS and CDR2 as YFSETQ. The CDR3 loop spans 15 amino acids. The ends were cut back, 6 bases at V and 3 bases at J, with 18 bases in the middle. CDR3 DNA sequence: TGCGCCAGCAAGCTTGGGAGGGGGGAGGACACTGAAGCTTTCTTT. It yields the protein CASKLGRGEDTEAFF.

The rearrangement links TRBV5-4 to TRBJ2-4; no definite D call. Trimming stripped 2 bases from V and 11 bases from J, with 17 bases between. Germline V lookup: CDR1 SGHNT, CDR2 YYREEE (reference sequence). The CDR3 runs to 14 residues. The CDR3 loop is CASSFGRTDGLQYF. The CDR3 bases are TGTGCCAGCAGCTTTGGTAGGACCGACGGGCTTCAGTACTTC.

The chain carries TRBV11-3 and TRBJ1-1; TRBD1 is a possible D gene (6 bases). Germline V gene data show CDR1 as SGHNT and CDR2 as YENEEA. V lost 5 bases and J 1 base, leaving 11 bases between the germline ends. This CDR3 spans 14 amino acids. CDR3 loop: CASSHRDKNTEAFF. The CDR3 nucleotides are TGTGCCAGCAGCCACCGGGACAAGAACACTGAAGCTTTCTTT.

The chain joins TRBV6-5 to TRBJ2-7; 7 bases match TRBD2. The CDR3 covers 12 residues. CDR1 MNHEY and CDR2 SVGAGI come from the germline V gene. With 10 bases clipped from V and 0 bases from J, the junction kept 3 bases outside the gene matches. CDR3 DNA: TGTGCCACGCAGCGGGACTCCTACGAGCAGTACTTC. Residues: CATQRDSYEQYF.

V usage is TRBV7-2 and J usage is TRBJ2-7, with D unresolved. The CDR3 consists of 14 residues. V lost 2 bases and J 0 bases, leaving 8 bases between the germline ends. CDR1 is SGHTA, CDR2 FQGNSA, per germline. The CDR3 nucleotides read TGTGCCAGCAGCTTAAGGCGGACCTCCTACGAGCAGTACTTC. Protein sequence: CASSLRRTSYEQYF.

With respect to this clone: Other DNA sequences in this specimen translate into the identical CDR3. This CDR3 is CASRTGGFPYEQYF. The CDR3 nucleotides are TGTGCCAGCAGGACAGGGGGCTTTCCCTACGAGCAGTACTTC. The J gene is TRBJ2-7, the V gene TRBV19, with 11 bases fitting TRBD1. This CDR3 has 14 amino acids. Trimming took 9 bases from V and 2 from J; bases not matched to a gene: 6. CDR1 and CDR2 (germline): LNHDA, SQIVND (reference sequence).